The clone carrying this T cell receptor (beta chain) was observed a handful of times. With 4 bases clipped from V and 2 bases from J, the junction kept 10 bases outside the gene matches. The CDR3 extends over 17 amino acids. Germline CDR1 and CDR2: SGHRS and YFSETQ. Some clones are missing from TCRdb's copy, which holds only in-frame ones; the method was immunoSEQ multiplex PCR. Of over 85,000 clones in the sample, about 90% were seen once. The data stem from a study of blood T cell repertoires in COVID-19. This sequence was found in a man aged 45 to 65 with active COVID-19. Material: peripheral blood. The V gene is TRBV5-1, the J gene TRBJ2-5; 11 nucleotides agree with TRBD2. The DNA of the CDR3 is TGCGCCAGCAGCCGGTCGCCCCTAGCGGGGGGACAAGAGACCCAGTACTTC. Its protein product is CASSRSPLAGGQETQYF.